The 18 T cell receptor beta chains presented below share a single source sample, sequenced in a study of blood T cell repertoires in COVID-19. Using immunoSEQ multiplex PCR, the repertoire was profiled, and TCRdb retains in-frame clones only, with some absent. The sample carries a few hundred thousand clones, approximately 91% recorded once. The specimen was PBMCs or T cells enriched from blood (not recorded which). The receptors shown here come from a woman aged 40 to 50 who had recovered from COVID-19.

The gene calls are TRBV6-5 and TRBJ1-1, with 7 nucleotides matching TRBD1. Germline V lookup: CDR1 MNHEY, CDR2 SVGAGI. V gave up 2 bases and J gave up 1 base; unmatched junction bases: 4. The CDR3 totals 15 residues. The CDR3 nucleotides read TGTGCCAGCAGTTACACAGGGGAGGCGAACACTGAAGCTTTCTTT. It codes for CASSYTGEANTEAFF.

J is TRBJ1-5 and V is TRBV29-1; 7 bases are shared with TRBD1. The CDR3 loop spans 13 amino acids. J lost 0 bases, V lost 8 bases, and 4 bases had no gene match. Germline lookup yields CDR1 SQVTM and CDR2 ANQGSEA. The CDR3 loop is CSFRQGSNQPQHF. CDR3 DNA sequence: TGCAGCTTCAGACAGGGTAGCAATCAGCCCCAGCATTTT.

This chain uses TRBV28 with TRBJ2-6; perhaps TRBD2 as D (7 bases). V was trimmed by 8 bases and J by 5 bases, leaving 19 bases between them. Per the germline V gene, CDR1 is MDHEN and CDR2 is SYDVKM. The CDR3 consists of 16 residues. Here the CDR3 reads CASRNGGGARANVLTF. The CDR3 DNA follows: TGTGCCAGCCGAAATGGGGGGGGCGCTCGGGCCAACGTCCTGACTTTC.

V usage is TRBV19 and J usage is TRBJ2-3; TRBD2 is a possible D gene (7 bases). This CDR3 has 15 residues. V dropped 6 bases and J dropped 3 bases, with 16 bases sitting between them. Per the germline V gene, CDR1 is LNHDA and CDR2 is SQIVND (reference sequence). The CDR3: CASSPRGRGTDTQYF. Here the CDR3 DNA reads TGTGCCAGTAGCCCGAGGGGGAGGGGTACAGATACGCAGTATTTT.

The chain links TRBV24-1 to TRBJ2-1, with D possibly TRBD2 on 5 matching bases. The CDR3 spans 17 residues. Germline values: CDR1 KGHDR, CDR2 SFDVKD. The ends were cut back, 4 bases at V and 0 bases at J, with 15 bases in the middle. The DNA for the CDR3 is TGTGCCACCAGTGACCCCATCGGGGTAAGCTCCTACAATGAGCAGTTCTTC. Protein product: CATSDPIGVSSYNEQFF.

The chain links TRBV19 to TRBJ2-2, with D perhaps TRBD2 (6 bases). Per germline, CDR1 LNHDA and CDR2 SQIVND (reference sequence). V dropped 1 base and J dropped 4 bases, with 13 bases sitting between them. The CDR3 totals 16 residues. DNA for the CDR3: TGTGCCAGTAGTATAGGCCCGCTGACTAGCACCGGGGAGCTGTTTTTT. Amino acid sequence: CASSIGPLTSTGELFF.

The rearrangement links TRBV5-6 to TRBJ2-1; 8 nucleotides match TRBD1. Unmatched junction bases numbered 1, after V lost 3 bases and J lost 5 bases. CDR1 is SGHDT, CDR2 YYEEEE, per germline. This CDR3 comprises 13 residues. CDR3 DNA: TGTGCCAGCAGCTGGACAGGGCACAATGAGCAGTTCTTC. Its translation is CASSWTGHNEQFF.

The CDR3 loop reads CASSERQGINIQYF. The CDR3 nucleotides read TGTGCCAGCAGTGAAAGGCAGGGTATAAACATTCAGTACTTC. The rearrangement links TRBV2 to TRBJ2-4; D is possibly TRBD1 (5 bases). In germline, CDR1 is SNHLY, CDR2 FYNNEI. CDR3 length equals 14 residues. Trimming removed 2 bases at V and 6 bases at J, with 11 bases between.

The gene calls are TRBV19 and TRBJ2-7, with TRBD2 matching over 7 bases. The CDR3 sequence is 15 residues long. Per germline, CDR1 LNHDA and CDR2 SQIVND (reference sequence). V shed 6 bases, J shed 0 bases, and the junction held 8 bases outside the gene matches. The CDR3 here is CASRLVGGDSYEQYF. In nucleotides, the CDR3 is TGTGCCAGTAGGCTAGTGGGAGGGGACTCCTACGAGCAGTACTTC.

The CDR3 DNA reads as TGCGCCAGCAGGCCAGGACTCCTCAGCACAGATACGCAGTATTTT. This sequence encodes CASRPGLLSTDTQYF. The gene calls are TRBV10-1 and TRBJ2-3, with a tentative D call TRBD2 (5 bases). CDR1 and CDR2 (germline): WNHNN, SYGVQD (reference sequence). Trimming removed 6 bases at V and 0 bases at J, with 13 bases between. The CDR3 has 15 residues.

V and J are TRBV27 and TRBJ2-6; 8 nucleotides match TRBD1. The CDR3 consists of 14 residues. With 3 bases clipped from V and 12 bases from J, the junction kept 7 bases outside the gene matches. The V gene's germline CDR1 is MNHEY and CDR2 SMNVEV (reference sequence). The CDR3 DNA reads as TGTGCCAGCAGTTTCTTCCTGGACAGGGCCGTCCTGACTTTC. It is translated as CASSFFLDRAVLTF.

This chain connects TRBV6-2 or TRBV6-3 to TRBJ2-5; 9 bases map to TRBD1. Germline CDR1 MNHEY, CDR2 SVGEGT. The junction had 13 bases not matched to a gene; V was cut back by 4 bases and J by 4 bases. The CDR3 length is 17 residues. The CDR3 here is CASSWLGDREVRETQYF. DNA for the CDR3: TGTGCCAGCAGTTGGCTCGGGGACAGGGAGGTACGAGAGACCCAGTACTTC.

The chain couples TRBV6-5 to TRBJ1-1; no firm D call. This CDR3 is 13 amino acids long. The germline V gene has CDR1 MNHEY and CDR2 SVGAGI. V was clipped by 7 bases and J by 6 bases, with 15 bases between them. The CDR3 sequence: CASTAGGRAEAFF. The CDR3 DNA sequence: TGTGCCAGCACCGCGGGAGGGAGGGCTGAAGCTTTCTTT.

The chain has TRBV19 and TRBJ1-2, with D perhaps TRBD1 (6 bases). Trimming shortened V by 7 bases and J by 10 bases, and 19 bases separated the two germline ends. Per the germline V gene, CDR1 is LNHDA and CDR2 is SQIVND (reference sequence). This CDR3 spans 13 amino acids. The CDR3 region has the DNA TGTGCCAGTACCCGACAGGAAGCTATGGACTACACCTTC. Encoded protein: CASTRQEAMDYTF.

The CDR3 sequence is CASGLGQPANQPQHF. The CDR3 bases are TGTGCCAGCGGGCTGGGACAGCCGGCCAATCAGCCCCAGCATTTT. The rearrangement joins TRBV18 to TRBJ1-5; 7 bases line up with TRBD1. The junction had 10 bases not matched to a gene; V was cut back by 8 bases and J by 3 bases. CDR1 and CDR2 (germline): KGHSH, LQKENI. This CDR3 comprises 15 residues. Combining the CDR3 with reference TRBV18 and TRBJ1-5 gives the whole variable domain NAGVMQNPRHLVRRRGQEARLRCSPMKGHSHVYWYRQLPEEGLKFMVYLQKENIIDESGMPKERFSAEFPKEGPSILRIQQVVRGDSAAYFCASGLGQPANQPQHFGDGTRLSIL.

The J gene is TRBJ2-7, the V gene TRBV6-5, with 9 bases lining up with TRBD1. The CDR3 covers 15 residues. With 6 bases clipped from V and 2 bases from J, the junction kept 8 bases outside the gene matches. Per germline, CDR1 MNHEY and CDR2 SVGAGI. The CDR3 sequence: CASSPSWDRAYEQYF. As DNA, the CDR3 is TGTGCCAGCAGCCCCTCCTGGGACAGGGCCTACGAGCAGTACTTC.

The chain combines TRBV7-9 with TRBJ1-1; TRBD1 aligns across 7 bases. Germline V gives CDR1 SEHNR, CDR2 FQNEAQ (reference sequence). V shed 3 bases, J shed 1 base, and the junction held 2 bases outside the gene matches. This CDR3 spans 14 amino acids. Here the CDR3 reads CASSLGQSNTEAFF. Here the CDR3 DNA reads TGTGCCAGCAGCTTGGGACAGTCGAACACTGAAGCTTTCTTT.

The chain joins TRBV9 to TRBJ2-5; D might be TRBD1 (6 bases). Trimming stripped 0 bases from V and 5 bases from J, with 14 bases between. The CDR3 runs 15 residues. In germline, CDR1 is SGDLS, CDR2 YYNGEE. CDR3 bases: TGTGCCAGCAGCGTAGGCAGGGGTCCAGGGGAGACCCAGTACTTC. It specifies CASSVGRGPGETQYF.